The entry below describes one TCR beta chain. Its antigen is unknown. This sample was taken from a study of T cells after posttransplantation cyclophosphamide. The study, taken as a whole, reports: Recipient CMV seropositivity and CMV reactivation strongly tracked TRB clonality.

Germline CDR1 is SGHKS and CDR2 is YYEKEE (reference sequence). V lost 6 bases, J lost 4 bases, and 14 bases lay in between. This CDR3 is built from 14 residues. TCRdb's copy holds only in-frame clones and misses some; the assay was immunoSEQ multiplex PCR. The sample yields tens of thousands of clones, 90% to 95% seen once. The TCR comes from a woman aged 25-40 years in good health and a related stem cell transplant donor. The J gene is TRBJ2-1, the V gene TRBV5-5; no firm D call. Sequencing was carried out using PBMCs. This chain's CDR3 is CASTADGFYNEQFF. CDR3 nucleotide sequence: TGTGCCAGCACGGCGGACGGGTTTTACAATGAGCAGTTCTTC.